Given below is one T cell receptor (beta chain) in context. Antigen unknown. V was shortened by 3 bases and J by 6 bases, with 8 bases between the two germline ends. CDR1 and CDR2 from the germline V gene are MNHEY and SMNVEV (reference sequence). This CDR3 comprises 13 residues. Assay used: immunoSEQ multiplex PCR; TCRdb lists only in-frame clones, some missing. The data hold tens of thousands of clones, with about 95% observed a single time. The sample belongs to a study of OX40 agonist ivuxolimab in advanced cancers. Looking at the study overall: Partial responses occurred in three patients (one hepatocellular carcinoma, two cutaneous melanoma). Findings and caveats of the study: Circulating CD4+ and CD8+ T cells showed clonal expansion by week 6 at 0.1 to 3.0 mg/kg.

The chain uses TRBV27 and TRBJ2-2; D is perhaps TRBD2 (6 bases). The source material was CD4+ or CD8+ T cells sorted from blood, sampled in a trial of the OX40 agonist ivuxolimab. This TCR came from an adult with an advanced solid tumor such as melanoma, head and neck, liver or kidney cancer. The CDR3: CASSFGGPGELFF. The CDR3 region has the DNA TGTGCCAGCAGTTTCGGGGGTCCCGGGGAGCTGTTTTTT.